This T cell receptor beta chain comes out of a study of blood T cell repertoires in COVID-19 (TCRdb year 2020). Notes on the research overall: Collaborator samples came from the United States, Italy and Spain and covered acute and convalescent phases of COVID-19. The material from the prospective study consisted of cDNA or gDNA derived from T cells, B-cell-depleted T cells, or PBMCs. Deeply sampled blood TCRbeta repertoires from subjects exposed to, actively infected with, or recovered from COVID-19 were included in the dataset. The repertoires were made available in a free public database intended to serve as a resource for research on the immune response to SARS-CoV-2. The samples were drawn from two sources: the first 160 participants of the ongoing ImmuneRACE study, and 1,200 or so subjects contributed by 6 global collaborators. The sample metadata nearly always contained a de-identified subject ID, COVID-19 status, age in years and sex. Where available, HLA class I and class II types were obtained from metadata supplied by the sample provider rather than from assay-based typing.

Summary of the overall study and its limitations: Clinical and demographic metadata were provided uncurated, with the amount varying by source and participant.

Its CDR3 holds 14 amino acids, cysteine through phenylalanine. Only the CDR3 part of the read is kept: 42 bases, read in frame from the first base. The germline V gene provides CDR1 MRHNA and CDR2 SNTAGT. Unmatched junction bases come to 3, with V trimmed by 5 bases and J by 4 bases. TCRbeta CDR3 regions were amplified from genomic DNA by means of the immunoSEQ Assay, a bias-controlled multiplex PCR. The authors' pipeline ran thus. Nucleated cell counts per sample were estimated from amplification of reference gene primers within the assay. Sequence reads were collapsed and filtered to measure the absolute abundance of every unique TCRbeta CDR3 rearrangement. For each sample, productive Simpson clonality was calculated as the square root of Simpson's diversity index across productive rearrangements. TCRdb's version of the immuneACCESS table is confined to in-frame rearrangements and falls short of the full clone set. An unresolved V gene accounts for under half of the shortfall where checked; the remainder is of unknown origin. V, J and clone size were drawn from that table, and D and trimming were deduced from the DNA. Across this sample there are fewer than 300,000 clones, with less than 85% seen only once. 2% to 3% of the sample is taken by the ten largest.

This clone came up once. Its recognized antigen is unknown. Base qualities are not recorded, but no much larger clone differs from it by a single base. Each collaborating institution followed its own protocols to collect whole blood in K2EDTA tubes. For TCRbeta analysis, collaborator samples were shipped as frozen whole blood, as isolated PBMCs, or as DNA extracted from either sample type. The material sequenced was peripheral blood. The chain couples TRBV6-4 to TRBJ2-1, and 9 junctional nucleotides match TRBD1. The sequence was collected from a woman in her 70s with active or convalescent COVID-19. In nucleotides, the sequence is TGTGCCAGCAGTAGACAGGGGGGGTACAATGAGCAGTTCTTC. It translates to CASSRQGGYNEQFF.